This T cell receptor beta chain was observed in a study of OX40 agonist ivuxolimab in advanced cancers. The germline V gene has CDR1 KGHSH and CDR2 LQKENI. The CDR3 runs 14 residues. Deletions cut 1 base from V and 6 bases from J, with 10 bases between. It was autoimmune disease history or systemic immunosuppression that excluded patients. The data were produced by immunoSEQ multiplex PCR, yet TCRdb's version contains in-frame clones alone and is incomplete. The profile shows approximately 60,000 clones, 88% of them singletons. This clonotype was obtained from an adult with an advanced solid tumor such as melanoma, head and neck, liver or kidney cancer. The chain links TRBV18 to TRBJ1-5; D gene ambiguous. The sample consisted of CD4+ or CD8+ T cells sorted from blood, taken in a trial of the OX40 agonist ivuxolimab. CDR3 protein: CASSPQGNTQPQHF. The DNA for the CDR3 is TGTGCCAGCTCACCACAAGGGAACACTCAGCCCCAGCATTTT.